This T cell receptor (beta chain) was obtained from a study of blood T cell repertoires in COVID-19. Clones were sequenced by immunoSEQ multiplex PCR, and TCRdb holds only the in-frame ones, with some missing. The sample shows about 16,000 clones, around nine tenths of them seen only once. Germline CDR1 is SGHRS and CDR2 is YFSETQ. The CDR3 is made up of 20 amino acids. Trimming removed 2 bases from V and 2 bases from J; junction bases left unmatched: 14. The chain is built from TRBV5-1 and TRBJ2-1; the match to TRBD1 covers 12 bases. The specimen was peripheral blood. The TCR originated in a man aged 55 to 69 with active COVID-19. DNA of the CDR3: TGCGCCAGCAGCTTTCGGCCCGGGACAGGGGGCGGGGGGCCCTACAATGAGCAGTTCTTC. It specifies CASSFRPGTGGGGPYNEQFF.